The TCR beta chain described here comes from a study of blood T cell repertoires in COVID-19. CDR1 LNHNV and CDR2 YYDKDF come from the germline V gene (reference sequence). This CDR3 contains 14 residues. With 4 bases removed from V and 7 bases from J, the gap between germline ends came to 13 bases. The repertoire was sequenced with immunoSEQ multiplex PCR; TCRdb's copy has only in-frame clones and lacks some. The sample holds 200,000 to 250,000 clones, roughly 85% seen once. This chain joins TRBV15 and TRBJ1-4; perhaps TRBD1 as D (6 bases). The receptor was isolated from a woman in her fifties or sixties who had been exposed to COVID-19. The sample comprised PBMCs or T cells enriched from blood (not recorded which). The DNA for the CDR3 is TGTGCCACCAGCACCGACTTAGGGGGTGAAAAACTGTTTTTT. Encoded protein: CATSTDLGGEKLFF. Full variable domain (outside the CDR3, taken from reference TRBV15 and TRBJ1-4): DAMVIQNPRYQVTQFGKPVTLSCSQTLNHNVMYWYQQKSSQAPKLLFHYYDKDFNNEADTPDNFQSRRPNTSFCFLDIRSPGLGDTAMYLCATSTDLGGEKLFFGSGTQLSVL.